Listed here are 14 T cell receptor beta chains from one sample, sequenced in a study of tumor-infiltrating lymphocytes in primary liver carcinoma. Production of TCR beta cDNA used about 500 ng total RNA together with a constant-region primer. Modified slightly, ARM-PCR produced TCR beta libraries over three nested multiplex PCR rounds. TRBV1-TRBV30 forward primers and a C-beta reverse primer were used in the first two PCR rounds, which each ran for about 10 cycles. TCRdb processed the multiplex PCR reads anew with MiXCR; each CDR3 protein has one entry. The table shows 310,000 or so distinct CDR3 sequences, with 58% occurring only once. Unsorted whole blood supplied the blood RNA, and germline DNA was isolated too. Sequenced: peripheral blood. Every receptor here comes from a woman in her twenties or thirties with primary liver carcinoma and hepatitis B virus infection.

This clonotype is a singleton in its sample. A read error may explain this, as a much larger clone is one base away. This is likely a read error, given that the CDR3 carries no conserved phenylalanine or tryptophan at its end. The gene calls are TRBV6-5 and TRBJ2-1, with D perhaps given as TRBD1 or TRBD2 (5 bases each). Trimming removed 6 bases at V and 7 bases at J, with 13 bases between. CDR1 MNHEY and CDR2 SVGAGI come from the germline V gene. The CDR3 covers 13 residues. DNA for the CDR3: TGTGCCAGCAGAGCCCCGGGACGGAATGAGCAGTTCATC. Translation gives CASRAPGRNEQFI.

To note about this clonotype: A much larger clonotype is one base distant, so this may be a read error. CDR3 sequence: CANSSQLAGGTDTQYF. For the CDR3, the DNA is TGTGCCAACAGTTCCCAACTAGCGGGAGGCACAGATACGCAGTATTTT. The rearrangement links TRBV12-3 or TRBV12-4 to TRBJ2-3, with 11 nucleotides matching TRBD2. This CDR3 has 16 amino acids.

This clonotype was seen only a few times. The chain uses TRBV14 and TRBJ2-7, with TRBD1 identical over 7 bases. V lost 8 bases and J lost 1; bases outside the gene matches: 8. Germline V gene data show CDR1 as SGHDN and CDR2 as FVKESK. The CDR3 totals 14 residues. The CDR3 nucleotides are TGTGCCAGCTCCGCAGACAGGGATTCCTACGAGCAGTACTTC. This translates into CASSADRDSYEQYF.

Details on this clonotype: Being one base from a much bigger clone, this may be a read error. The J gene is TRBJ2-2, the V gene TRBV12-5; D possibly corresponds to TRBD1 (6 bases). Germline-derived CDR1 and CDR2 are LGHNT and FRNRAP. This CDR3 has 15 amino acids. The CDR3 spells CTSRDTGLGSGELFF. CDR3 sequence (DNA): TGTACCAGCAGAGATACAGGGTTAGGCTCCGGGGAGCTGTTTTTT.

This clonotype was counted between two and nine times. The chain uses TRBV13 and TRBJ1-2; D remains unclear. V was cut by 0 bases and J by 2 bases, with 19 bases left in between. CDR1 and CDR2 from the germline V gene are PRHDT and FYEKMQ (reference sequence). The CDR3 has 18 amino acids. CDR3 nucleotides: TGTGCCAGCAGCTTAGGTTCGGGGAACCCGATCAAGAACTATGGCTACACCTTC. Encoded protein: CASSLGSGNPIKNYGYTF.

About this clonotype itself: Relative to the germline gene, one junction end is altered; a read error may explain this. The J gene is TRBJ1-5, the V gene TRBV28, with D perhaps TRBD1 (5 bases). The CDR3 is 15 amino acids. The germline V gene encodes CDR1 MDHEN and CDR2 SYDVKM. CDR3 sequence: CVSTSGQTGNQPQHF. In nucleotides, the CDR3 is TGTGTCAGCACCTCCGGACAAACGGGAAATCAGCCCCAGCATTTT. The full variable domain, its missing parts supplied by reference TRBV28 and TRBJ1-5, is DVKVTQSSRYLVKRTGEKVFLECVQDMDHENMFWYRQDPGLGLRLIYFSYDVKMKEKGDIPEGYSVSREKKERFSLILESASTNQTSMYLCVSTSGQTGNQPQHFGDGTRLSIL.

To note about this clonotype: In this CDR3 the conserved last residue, phenylalanine or tryptophan, is missing, so a read error is likely. The genes are TRBV4-2 and TRBJ2-7, with unresolved D. Germline CDR1 LGHNA, CDR2 YNFKEQ. The CDR3 spans 15 residues. The CDR3 DNA sequence: TGTGCCAGCAGCCCATTTATTAGTAGGTCCTATGAGCAGTACCTC. Translated: CASSPFISRSYEQYL.

In regard to this clonotype: Likely a read error: the CDR3 ends without its conserved phenylalanine or tryptophan. The V gene is TRBV11-2, the J gene TRBJ1-5, with 8 bases matching TRBD1. Germline values: CDR1 SGHAT, CDR2 FQNNGV. This CDR3 spans 17 amino acids. CDR3 residues: CATSLGLGRGHNQPQHV. The CDR3, as DNA: TGTGCCACCAGCTTAGGACTTGGCAGGGGGCACAATCAGCCCCAGCATGTT.

A remark on this clonotype: One junction end does not reproduce the germline sequence, and a read error may be involved. The chain is built from TRBV5-4 and TRBJ2-1; 11 bases map to TRBD2. This CDR3 is 15 amino acids long. CDR1 is SGHNT, CDR2 YYREEE, per germline (reference sequence). In DNA, the CDR3 is TGTGTCAGCAGCTTGGATGGGACTAGCGGCAATGAGCAGTTCTTC. Amino acid sequence: CVSSLDGTSGNEQFF.

This chain uses TRBV12-3 or TRBV12-4 with TRBJ2-3; D is ambiguous. V lost 8 bases and J 6 bases, leaving 12 bases between the germline ends. This CDR3 spans 12 amino acids. The CDR3 region is CASGRSRDTQYF. CDR3 DNA sequence: TGTGCCAGCGGCAGGTCCAGGGATACGCAGTATTTT.

A few counts support this clonotype. Compared with germline, one end of the junction differs, possibly owing to a read error. The gene calls are TRBV12-3 or TRBV12-4 and TRBJ1-2; 7 bases agree with TRBD1. The CDR3 extends over 13 amino acids. The CDR3 DNA reads as TGTTCCAGCAGTTTAGGGACAGTCTATGGCTACACCTTC. As protein: CSSSLGTVYGYTF.

The rearrangement links TRBV6-6 to TRBJ1-4; D possibly corresponds to TRBD1 (6 bases). The CDR3 totals 11 residues. The ends were cut back, 10 bases at V and 9 bases at J, with 12 bases in the middle. Germline lookup yields CDR1 MNHNY and CDR2 SVGAGI (reference sequence). In nucleotides, the CDR3 is TGTGCCACGCAGGGGAATAAAAAACTGTTTTTT. Translation: CATQGNKKLFF.

On this clonotype: The junction departs from germline at one end; a sequencing error may be responsible. This chain joins TRBV6-5 and TRBJ1-6, with no clear D. Germline lookup yields CDR1 MNHEY and CDR2 SVGAGI. The CDR3 length is 16 residues. CDR3 residues: CASSKQSAIYNPPPHF. The CDR3 DNA reads TGTGCCAGCAGTAAACAGTCTGCCATATATAATCCACCCCCCCACTTT.

A remark on this clonotype: The junction shows a germline mismatch at one end, possibly a read error. The rearrangement joins TRBV11-2 to TRBJ2-7; D may be TRBD2 (5 bases). CDR1 is SGHAT, CDR2 FQNNGV, per germline. The CDR3 extends over 11 amino acids. The CDR3 loop reads CVSNTRSEQYF. The CDR3 region has the DNA TGTGTCAGCAACACTAGATCCGAGCAGTACTTC.